This record covers a single T cell receptor beta chain. Its cognate antigen is unknown. This specimen comes from a study of identical twins. Study-wide findings and caveats: Twins' excess sharing was less marked for out-of-frame beta sequences. Out-of-frame alpha sequences that twins shared showed excess low generation probability. Twin sharing of out-of-frame TCR alpha was underestimated by models in monozygotic pairs. Fewer insertions characterized abundant cord blood beta clonotypes, whereas memory repertoires showed none.

Using its own MiXCR run on the 5' RACE reads, TCRdb lists one record per CDR3 protein. This repertoire shows 420,000 or so distinct CDR3 sequences, approximately 18% found once; its top ten account for more than 10%. This CDR3 region has 15 residues. Germline V gene data show CDR1 as MNHEY and CDR2 as SMNVEV (reference sequence). Trimming took 3 bases from V and 5 from J; bases not matched to a gene: 5. Sequencing was carried out using naive T cells sorted from blood. This chain uses TRBV27 with TRBJ2-5; 11 bases map to TRBD1. The source of this sequence is a man aged 50-59 years in good health. CDR3 in DNA: TGTGCCAGCAGTTTTGGACAGGGGGCAGCGGAGACCCAGTACTTC. Its protein product is CASSFGQGAAETQYF.